A single sample is the source of the 27 T cell receptor beta chains below, sequenced in a study of cytomegalovirus exposure and HLA in healthy donors. Repertoires were generated with immunoSEQ multiplex PCR, while TCRdb's copy carries only in-frame clones and drops some. This repertoire shows about 79,000 clones, under 95% found once; its top ten account for 3% to 4.5%. Sequencing was done on a sample of PBMCs. These receptor sequences come from a woman in her 30s in good health and CMV-seronegative.

The chain uses TRBV11-2 and TRBJ1-3; 7 nucleotides match TRBD1. Trimming cost V 1 base and J 2 bases; bases outside gene matches: 2. CDR1 and CDR2 (germline): SGHAT, FQNNGV. The CDR3 is 15 amino acids. This CDR3 is CASSLGTGAGNTIYF. The CDR3 DNA reads TGTGCCAGCAGCTTAGGAACAGGGGCTGGAAACACCATATATTTT.

The chain recombines TRBV19 with TRBJ2-7; 13 nucleotides line up with TRBD2. CDR1 and CDR2 (germline): LNHDA, SQIVND (reference sequence). J was trimmed by 6 bases and V by 5 bases; bases with no gene match: 13. This CDR3 region has 17 residues. CDR3 coding DNA: TGTGCCAGTAGTCAATCTAGACTAGCGGGGGGCCCCTCCGAGCAGTACTTC. Translated: CASSQSRLAGGPSEQYF.

The V gene is TRBV5-1, the J gene TRBJ1-1; unclear D gene. The CDR3 loop spans 14 amino acids. The V end was cut by 5 bases, the J end by 1 base, with 12 bases between. Per the germline V gene, CDR1 is SGHRS and CDR2 is YFSETQ. The CDR3 is CASSNYDKNTEAFF. The CDR3 coding sequence is TGCGCCAGCAGTAATTATGACAAGAACACTGAAGCTTTCTTT.

The rearrangement uses TRBV7-6 and TRBJ1-1, with 7 bases fitting TRBD1. There are 15 residues in the CDR3. Germline loops: CDR1 SGHVS, CDR2 FNYEAQ. Trimming at V came to 3 bases and at J to 0 bases, leaving 4 bases not matched to a gene. CDR3 residues: CASSFRTGVNTEAFF. CDR3 nucleotide sequence: TGTGCCAGCAGCTTCCGGACAGGAGTGAACACTGAAGCTTTCTTT.

The chain links TRBV7-9 to TRBJ2-1; 7 bases are shared with TRBD2. Looked up from germline, CDR1 is SEHNR and CDR2 is FQNEAQ (reference sequence). V shed 5 bases, J shed 8 bases, and the junction held 9 bases outside the gene matches. The CDR3 spans 14 residues. The CDR3 DNA sequence: TGTGCCAGCAGCCCATGGACTAGTTTTTATGAGCAGTTCTTC. Residues: CASSPWTSFYEQFF.

This clone showed up just once. The chain couples TRBV5-1 to TRBJ2-2; TRBD2 is a possible D gene (5 bases). The CDR3 sequence is 14 residues long. Trimming took 4 bases from V and 5 from J, leaving 12 bases between them. CDR1 SGHRS and CDR2 YFSETQ come from the germline V gene. The DNA for the CDR3 is TGCGCCAGCAGCACACTCCCGGGGACCGGGGAGCTGTTTTTT. Its translation: CASSTLPGTGELFF.

J is TRBJ2-2 and V is TRBV30, with TRBD2 identical over 12 bases. The germline V gene encodes CDR1 GTSNPN and CDR2 SVGIG (reference sequence). The junction had 7 bases not matched to a gene; V was cut back by 0 bases and J by 5 bases. CDR3 length equals 17 residues. Written as DNA, the CDR3 is TGTGCCTGGAGTGTGGGTCGGACTAGCGGGGTAACCGGGGAGCTGTTTTTT. Protein product: CAWSVGRTSGVTGELFF.

The chain carries TRBV5-6 and TRBJ1-1; no definite D call. The CDR3 is 13 amino acids. The germline V gene has CDR1 SGHDT and CDR2 YYEEEE. Trimming took 3 bases from V and 8 from J, leaving 14 bases between them. CDR3 in amino acids: CASSSKWTSEAFF. The CDR3 DNA follows: TGTGCCAGCAGCTCAAAATGGACTAGCGAAGCTTTCTTT.

The chain uses TRBV28 and TRBJ2-3, with D maybe TRBD1 (6 bases). Germline CDR1 MDHEN, CDR2 SYDVKM. The CDR3 sequence is 14 residues long. V lost 10 bases and J 2 bases, leaving 16 bases between the germline ends. The CDR3 nucleotides are TGTGCCACCTCGGACAGAGCAAACACAGATACGCAGTATTTT. Translated, it gives CATSDRANTDTQYF.

V usage is TRBV7-2 and J usage is TRBJ2-1, with a tentative D call TRBD2 (6 bases). The germline CDR1 and CDR2 sequences are SGHTA and FQGNSA. The CDR3 covers 14 residues. V lost 1 base, J lost 5 bases, and 9 bases lay in between. The CDR3 protein is CASSLDAGNNEQFF. For the CDR3, the DNA is TGTGCCAGCAGCTTAGATGCGGGAAACAATGAGCAGTTCTTC.

The chain recombines TRBV27 with TRBJ2-3; 9 bases are a match to TRBD2. The CDR3 is 15 amino acids. The trim removed 4 bases at V and 1 base at J, leaving 3 bases unmatched. Germline V gives CDR1 MNHEY, CDR2 SMNVEV (reference sequence). The CDR3 DNA sequence: TGTGCCAGCAGTTCTTTAGCGGGGGGCACAGATACGCAGTATTTT. Amino acid sequence: CASSSLAGGTDTQYF.

This chain connects TRBV21-1 to TRBJ2-5; the D call TRBD2 from the table was never checked on the DNA. TRBV21-1 constitutes a pseudogene. The CDR3 is 12 amino acids. CDR3: CASSRTSPTQYF. The CDR3 DNA is TGTGCCAGCAGTCGGACTAGTCCTACCCAGTACTTC.

V and J are TRBV5-3 and TRBJ1-1; no clear D. TRBV5-3 is sorted into the ORF group, with uncertain function. Deletions cut 0 bases from V and 1 base from J, with 25 bases between. The CDR3 extends over 20 amino acids. The CDR3: CARSLGVPQRAVRGNTEAFF. The CDR3 DNA is TGTGCCAGAAGCTTGGGGGTCCCGCAGCGAGCCGTAAGAGGGAACACTGAAGCTTTCTTT.

This rearrangement joins TRBV28 to TRBJ1-2; a possible D gene is TRBD1 (5 bases). The V and J ends lost 3 bases and 4 bases respectively, with 12 bases between them. CDR1 and CDR2 (germline): MDHEN, SYDVKM. The CDR3 covers 14 residues. This chain's CDR3 is CASSFRTGPYGYTF. CDR3 DNA: TGTGCCAGCAGTTTTCGAACAGGACCCTATGGCTACACCTTC.

J is TRBJ1-2 and V is TRBV5-1, with 7 bases fitting TRBD1. This CDR3 has 18 amino acids. Germline V gives CDR1 SGHRS, CDR2 YFSETQ. The trim removed 3 bases at V and 8 bases at J, leaving 22 bases unmatched. The CDR3 is CASSSFIPDRAIIGGYTF. The CDR3 DNA reads as TGCGCCAGCAGCTCGTTTATACCTGACAGGGCAATAATTGGCGGCTACACCTTC.

The chain uses TRBV4-2 and TRBJ2-7; 11 bases map to TRBD1. V lost 3 bases and J lost 2; bases outside the gene matches: 9. The CDR3 covers 17 residues. Germline V gene data show CDR1 as LGHNA and CDR2 as YNFKEQ. CDR3 sequence reads: CASSHGQGAGPPYEQYF. CDR3 DNA: TGTGCCAGCAGCCACGGACAGGGGGCCGGCCCCCCCTACGAGCAGTACTTC.

This clone was observed once. The chain links TRBV30 to TRBJ2-2; no clear D gene. In germline, CDR1 is GTSNPN, CDR2 SVGIG (reference sequence). Deletions cut 6 bases from V and 6 bases from J, with 17 bases between. CDR3 length: 14 amino acids. The CDR3 reads CACTALVVAGELFF. CDR3 bases: TGTGCCTGTACTGCGTTAGTAGTAGCCGGGGAGCTGTTTTTT.

This chain joins TRBV30 and TRBJ2-5; D remains unclear. Germline CDR1 reads GTSNPN; CDR2 reads SVGIG (reference sequence). Trimming removed 0 bases at V and 5 bases at J, with 16 bases between. CDR3 size: 15 residues. CDR3 sequence reads: CAWSVTPKRGETQYF. As DNA, the CDR3 is TGTGCCTGGAGTGTAACCCCGAAGCGTGGTGAGACCCAGTACTTC.

This clone was picked up a small number of times. This rearrangement joins TRBV6-4 to TRBJ2-1, with 11 bases aligning to TRBD1. Losses at the gene ends were 2 bases for V and 6 bases for J; bases not matched to a gene: 0. Germline V gives CDR1 MRHNA, CDR2 SNTAGT. This CDR3 has 14 residues. The CDR3, as DNA: TGTGCCAGCAGTGACGGGACAGGGGGCAATGAGCAGTTCTTC. Protein sequence: CASSDGTGGNEQFF.

J is TRBJ1-4 and V is TRBV10-3; 10 nucleotides agree with TRBD1. CDR3 length: 15 residues. Germline V gene lookup returns CDR1 ENHRY and CDR2 SYGVKD. V trimming: 0 bases; J trimming: 6 bases; junction bases outside the gene matches: 1. The CDR3 DNA is TGTGCCATCAGTGAGTCGGACAGGGGGTATGAAAAACTGTTTTTT. It is translated as CAISESDRGYEKLFF.

The chain carries TRBV6-1 and TRBJ1-1; 7 bases match TRBD1. Unmatched junction bases numbered 11, after V lost 7 bases and J lost 9 bases. CDR1 and CDR2 (germline): MNHNS, SASEGT. This CDR3 has 13 residues. The CDR3 sequence: CASMLRDRKQAFF. The CDR3 nucleotides read TGTGCCAGCATGCTCCGGGACAGAAAACAAGCTTTCTTT.

This clone was counted once. The chain combines TRBV6-1 with TRBJ1-2, with D unresolved. Looked up from germline, CDR1 is MNHNS and CDR2 is SASEGT. V dropped 6 bases and J dropped 7 bases, with 18 bases sitting between them. The CDR3 is 14 residues long. CDR3 sequence reads: CASSPRVDHGGYTF. The CDR3 DNA reads as TGTGCCAGCAGCCCGCGGGTGGATCACGGTGGCTACACCTTC.

J is TRBJ1-1 and V is TRBV27; 8 bases fit TRBD1. The CDR3 runs 15 residues. Germline CDR1 MNHEY, CDR2 SMNVEV (reference sequence). J lost 3 bases, V lost 6 bases, and 9 bases had no gene match. The CDR3 sequence is CASSSRAGGHTEAFF. The CDR3 nucleotides are TGTGCCAGCAGCAGTCGGGCAGGGGGCCACACTGAAGCTTTCTTT.

The J gene is TRBJ2-7, the V gene TRBV28; 10 nucleotides align to TRBD2. V gave up 7 bases and J gave up 2 bases; unmatched junction bases: 5. Germline-derived CDR1 and CDR2 are MDHEN and SYDVKM. The CDR3 consists of 14 residues. CDR3 protein: CASMWSGRAYEQYF. CDR3 in DNA: TGTGCCAGCATGTGGAGCGGGAGGGCCTACGAGCAGTACTTC.

The count of this clone is one. V and J are TRBV15 and TRBJ2-1; tentatively, D is TRBD2 (6 bases). This CDR3 is built from 15 residues. V was clipped by 1 base and J by 8 bases, with 15 bases between them. Germline CDR1 LNHNV, CDR2 YYDKDF (reference sequence). As DNA, the CDR3 is TGTGCCACCAGCAGAGGTGGCGGGATCATCGATGAGCAGTTCTTC. Translating gives CATSRGGGIIDEQFF. Full variable domain (outside the CDR3, taken from reference TRBV15 and TRBJ2-1): DAMVIQNPRYQVTQFGKPVTLSCSQTLNHNVMYWYQQKSSQAPKLLFHYYDKDFNNEADTPDNFQSRRPNTSFCFLDIRSPGLGDTAMYLCATSRGGGIIDEQFFGPGTRLTVL.

CDR3 loop: CASSLLTGGVNEQFF. As DNA, the CDR3 is TGTGCCAGCAGCTTACTGACAGGGGGGGTCAATGAGCAGTTCTTC. V and J are TRBV11-2 and TRBJ2-1; 9 nucleotides match TRBD1. The germline CDR1 and CDR2 sequences are SGHAT and FQNNGV. The CDR3 contains 15 residues. The V segment lost 2 bases and the J segment 6 bases; nucleotides outside the gene matches: 5.

This chain joins TRBV5-4 and TRBJ2-3; D unclear. The germline gives CDR1 SGHNT, CDR2 YYREEE (reference sequence). The CDR3 spans 13 residues. Between the trimmed V and J ends, which lost 1 base and 3 bases, there was a span of 6 bases. The CDR3 is CASSLPVTDTQYF. CDR3 nucleotide sequence: TGTGCCAGCAGCTTGCCGGTTACAGATACGCAGTATTTT. The variable domain in full, completed from reference TRBV5-4 and TRBJ2-3, reads ETGVTQSPTHLIKTRGQQVTLRCSSQSGHNTVSWYQQALGQGPQFIFQYYREEENGRGNFPPRFSGLQFPNYSSELNVNALELDDSALYLCASSLPVTDTQYFGPGTRLTVL.